These 8 T cell receptor beta chains share one sample of origin, sequenced in a study of blood T cell repertoires in COVID-19. TCRdb keeps only in-frame clones here, not all; method: immunoSEQ multiplex PCR. The sample yields 150,000 to 200,000 clones, around 92% seen once. The sample consisted of peripheral blood. The receptor set was obtained from a young man with COVID-19, enrolled during active disease.

The chain is built from TRBV27 and TRBJ2-2; 7 bases agree with TRBD1. V was pared by 5 bases and J by 1 base, with 10 bases of the junction left unmatched. Germline V gene sequence: CDR1 MNHEY, CDR2 SMNVEV (reference sequence). The CDR3 consists of 17 residues. This CDR3 reads CASSPNPDRMNTGELFF. The CDR3 bases are TGTGCCAGCAGTCCCAACCCGGACAGGATGAACACCGGGGAGCTGTTTTTT.

This clone was seen a single time. The chain links TRBV4-1 to TRBJ1-1, with 8 bases identical to TRBD1. There are 15 residues in the CDR3. Germline assignment: CDR1 MGHRA and CDR2 YSYEKL. J gave up 9 bases and V 1 base, and 10 bases lay outside the gene matches. The CDR3 DNA reads as TGCGCCAGCAGCCAAGGTGGACAGGGCCATCTAAAAGCTTTCTTT. Its protein is CASSQGGQGHLKAFF.

The rearrangement uses TRBV7-2 and TRBJ2-3; D gene ambiguous. V was pared by 7 bases and J by 4 bases, with 9 bases between. This CDR3 has 12 amino acids. Germline CDR1 and CDR2: SGHTA and FQGNSA. The CDR3 DNA sequence: TGTGCCAGCAAGAGAGGTGCAGATACGCAGTATTTT. As protein: CASKRGADTQYF.

CDR3 in amino acids: CASTYIRGNYGYTF. The CDR3 nucleotides read TGTGCCAGCACCTACATCAGGGGGAACTATGGCTACACCTTC. This chain uses TRBV6-5 with TRBJ1-2; 7 bases line up with TRBD1. Losses at the gene ends were 7 bases for V and 2 bases for J; bases not matched to a gene: 7. CDR3 size: 14 residues. Germline CDR1 reads MNHEY; CDR2 reads SVGAGI.

V is TRBV5-5 and J is TRBJ2-1; 9 bases map to TRBD1. The CDR3 sequence is 14 residues long. The trim removed 2 bases at V and 4 bases at J, leaving 1 base unmatched. Germline CDR1 is SGHKS and CDR2 is YYEKEE (reference sequence). This chain's CDR3 is CASSLGQGYNEQFF. The CDR3 DNA is TGTGCCAGCAGCTTAGGACAGGGGTACAATGAGCAGTTCTTC.

This chain joins TRBV7-2 and TRBJ2-1, with 11 bases lining up with TRBD2. Germline V gene data show CDR1 as SGHTA and CDR2 as FQGNSA. Trimming removed 3 bases from V and 6 bases from J; junction bases left unmatched: 4. This CDR3 comprises 15 residues. CDR3 sequence: CASSFSGGVLNEQFF. CDR3 nucleotide sequence: TGTGCCAGCAGCTTTAGCGGGGGGGTACTCAATGAGCAGTTCTTC.

The chain uses TRBV18 and TRBJ2-2, with 7 nucleotides matching TRBD1. Germline-derived CDR1 and CDR2 are KGHSH and LQKENI. The CDR3 covers 17 residues. The ends lost 3 bases at V and 2 bases at J; junction bases unmatched: 9. In DNA, the CDR3 is TGTGCCAGCTCACCGATTTTGGGACAGATTAACACCGGGGAGCTGTTTTTT. Residues: CASSPILGQINTGELFF.

The rearrangement joins TRBV7-2 to TRBJ2-7; 8 positions agree with TRBD2. Germline CDR1 reads SGHTA; CDR2 reads FQGNSA. This CDR3 is 12 amino acids long. The ends lost 7 bases at V and 7 bases at J; junction bases unmatched: 6. The CDR3 DNA follows: TGTGCCAGCAACGGGGGGGAACTTGAGCAGTACTTC. It yields the protein CASNGGELEQYF.